Presented here are 5 T cell receptor beta chains from one specimen sequenced in a study of T cell changes during pregnancy in multiple sclerosis. Profiling relied on immunoSEQ multiplex PCR, and the TCRdb table lists in-frame clones only, not all of them. The sample shows around 50,000 clones, over 90% of them seen only once. The sample here was CD4+ T cells from peripheral blood mononuclear cells, taken after pregnancy. The receptor set was obtained from a female donor in good health, enrolled as a control in a pregnancy study.

V gene TRBV25-1 combines with J gene TRBJ2-7, with D maybe TRBD1 (8 bases). Between the trimmed V and J ends, which lost 7 bases and 2 bases, there was a span of 12 bases. The CDR3 spans 13 residues. Germline loops: CDR1 MGHDK, CDR2 SYGVNS. The CDR3 DNA is TGTGCCAGCAACAGGGGGGGGGCCTACGAGCAGTACTTC. Translated, it gives CASNRGGAYEQYF.

A single count supports this clone. V usage is TRBV6-1 and J usage is TRBJ1-2, with TRBD1 as a possible D gene (5 bases). CDR3 length: 14 residues. The V gene lost 7 bases and the J gene lost 1 base, with 13 bases spanning the gap. Germline CDR1 reads MNHNS; CDR2 reads SASEGT. CDR3 region: CASTPTAINYGYTF. The CDR3 DNA sequence: TGTGCCAGCACCCCGACAGCTATTAACTATGGCTACACCTTC.

The gene calls are TRBV30 and TRBJ1-3; D may be TRBD1 (6 bases). The CDR3 loop spans 13 amino acids. V was shortened by 2 bases and J by 7 bases, with 12 bases between the two germline ends. In germline, CDR1 is GTSNPN, CDR2 SVGIG (reference sequence). CDR3 protein: CAWSRGGRNTIYF. The CDR3 DNA follows: TGTGCCTGGAGTAGGGGGGGCAGGAACACCATATATTTT. The whole variable domain, remainder taken from reference TRBV30 and TRBJ1-3, is SQTIHQWPATLVQPVGSPLSLECTVEGTSNPNLYWYRQAAGRGLQLLFYSVGIGQISSEVPQNLSASRPQDRQFILSSKKLLLSDSGFYLCAWSRGGRNTIYFGEGSWLTVV.

The chain employs TRBV7-2 and TRBJ1-1; possible D gene TRBD1, 6 bases. Trimming removed 5 bases from V and 1 base from J, with 8 bases in between. Germline assignment: CDR1 SGHTA and CDR2 FQGNSA. The CDR3 is 13 amino acids. CDR3 in amino acids: CASSGTQNTEAFF. The CDR3 bases are TGTGCCAGCAGCGGGACACAGAACACTGAAGCTTTCTTT. Using reference TRBV7-2 and TRBJ1-1 for the parts outside the CDR3, the full variable domain is GAGVSQSPSNKVTEKGKDVELRCDPISGHTALYWYRQSLGQGLEFLIYFQGNSAPDKSGLPSDRFSAERTGGSVSTLTIQRTQQEDSAVYLCASSGTQNTEAFFGQGTRLTVV.

J is TRBJ2-1 and V is TRBV11-1; 8 bases align to TRBD2. Germline CDR1 and CDR2: SGHAT and FQDESV (reference sequence). V lost 1 base to trimming and J lost 8 bases; unmatched junction nucleotides: 16. The CDR3 has 18 residues. CDR3 sequence: CASSLVLSWRGAFDEQFF. CDR3 bases: TGTGCCAGCAGCTTAGTCCTATCATGGCGGGGGGCATTCGATGAGCAGTTCTTC.